This entry lists 31 T cell receptor beta chains sequenced from one sample in a study of T-cell reconstitution after alpha-beta-depleted transplantation in children. Preparation of the TCRbeta library was carried out with unique molecular identifiers. TCRdb reanalysed the PCR reads using MiXCR and keeps one entry per CDR3 protein. The table shows roughly 120,000 distinct CDR3 sequences, with around 10% occurring only once. Source: PBMCs from the stem cell graft donor, taken from the stem cell graft. The receptors were sampled from a human donor who donated a stem cell graft to a child with acute lymphoblastic leukemia.

This clonotype was found many times. The rearrangement joins TRBV29-1 to TRBJ1-4; no firm D call. Trimming cost V 0 bases and J 8 bases, with 19 bases left between them. The CDR3 extends over 16 amino acids. Germline values: CDR1 SQVTM, CDR2 ANQGSEA. The CDR3 loop reads CSVEDMRKGRGEKLFF. CDR3 nucleotides: TGCAGCGTTGAAGATATGAGGAAGGGTAGAGGGGAAAAACTGTTTTTT.

This clonotype was detected ten times or more. The chain couples TRBV5-6 to TRBJ1-2; D gene uncertain. V lost 6 bases, J lost 8 bases, and 14 bases lay in between. The CDR3 runs to 12 residues. Germline CDR1 is SGHDT and CDR2 is YYEEEE. The CDR3 loop is CASTRAAAGYTF. DNA for the CDR3: TGTGCCAGCACGCGGGCGGCGGCGGGCTACACCTTC.

This clonotype was seen at least ten times. The chain carries TRBV27 and TRBJ1-2, with D possibly being TRBD1 (6 bases). CDR1 and CDR2 from the germline V gene are MNHEY and SMNVEV (reference sequence). This CDR3 comprises 14 residues. V lost 6 bases, J lost 8 bases, and 19 bases lay in between. The CDR3 sequence is CASSSHWGAGGYTF. The CDR3 DNA reads TGTGCCAGCAGCTCTCATTGGGGGGCTGGCGGCTACACCTTC.

The table lists this clonotype with many counts. The V call is TRBV7-8, the J call TRBJ2-7; 8 bases match TRBD1. This CDR3 is built from 13 residues. CDR1 is SGHVS, CDR2 FQNEAQ, per germline. V gave up 6 bases and J gave up 6 bases; unmatched junction bases: 7. The CDR3 region has the DNA TGTGCCAGCAGGGGCCGACAGGGGCCCGAGCAGTACTTC. This translates into CASRGRQGPEQYF.

This clonotype was observed at least ten times. The chain uses TRBV5-6 and TRBJ1-5; the D gene is possibly TRBD1 (5 bases). The CDR3 totals 12 residues. With 4 bases removed from V and 4 bases from J, the gap between germline ends came to 6 bases. From germline, CDR1 is SGHDT and CDR2 YYEEEE. CDR3 DNA: TGTGCCAGCAGCAGGGGTAATCAGCCCCAGCATTTT. It is translated as CASSRGNQPQHF.

This clonotype was observed many times. This chain connects TRBV13 to TRBJ2-7, with D unresolved. The CDR3 has 12 amino acids. The germline V and J ends were trimmed by 0 bases and 6 bases, with 6 bases remaining between them. Germline V gene lookup returns CDR1 PRHDT and CDR2 FYEKMQ (reference sequence). In DNA, the CDR3 is TGTGCCAGCAGCTTAGGGCAGACCGAGCAGTACTTC. Translated, it gives CASSLGQTEQYF.

The rearrangement links TRBV3-1 to TRBJ1-2; maybe TRBD1 (5 bases). The CDR3 contains 15 residues. CDR1 and CDR2 from the germline V gene are LGHDT and YNNKEL (reference sequence). Trimming took 0 bases from V and 0 from J, leaving 8 bases between them. The CDR3 protein is CASSQDTTANYGYTF. CDR3 DNA: TGTGCCAGCAGCCAAGATACGACAGCTAACTATGGCTACACCTTC.

This clonotype was counted many times. This rearrangement joins TRBV7-6 to TRBJ2-3; TRBD2 might be the D (5 bases). Germline CDR1 and CDR2: SGHVS and FNYEAQ. The CDR3 is made up of 14 amino acids. V was shortened by 5 bases and J by 4 bases, with 13 bases between the two germline ends. CDR3 sequence: CASSAPGGADTQYF. In DNA, the CDR3 is TGTGCCAGCAGCGCCCCTGGAGGTGCAGATACGCAGTATTTT.

There are many counts of this clonotype. Written as DNA, the CDR3 is TGTGCCAGCAGTATCTCGGACAGCTATGGCTACACCTTC. The encoded protein is CASSISDSYGYTF. The chain combines TRBV12-3 or TRBV12-4 with TRBJ1-2, with a tentative D call TRBD1 (6 bases). Deletions cut 5 bases from V and 4 bases from J, with 11 bases between. The CDR3 runs 13 residues.

There are many counts of this clonotype. The genes are TRBV12-3 or TRBV12-4 and TRBJ1-1; D uncertain. V lost 3 bases to trimming and J lost 7 bases, with 9 bases between them. The CDR3 sequence is 12 residues long. The CDR3 spells CASSLEEGEAFF. The CDR3 DNA sequence: TGTGCCAGCAGTTTGGAGGAGGGTGAAGCTTTCTTT.

This clonotype was seen ten or more times. The V call is TRBV7-8, the J call TRBJ1-2; tentative D call: TRBD1 (6 bases). From germline, CDR1 is SGHVS and CDR2 FQNEAQ. V lost 5 bases and J lost 4, with 14 bases in between. The CDR3 runs to 14 residues. This CDR3 reads CASSPGGPFYGYTF. In DNA form, the CDR3 reads TGTGCCAGCAGCCCGGGGGGGCCCTTCTATGGCTACACCTTC.

This clonotype showed up many times. The chain joins TRBV6-1 to TRBJ2-1; no definite D call. V was pared by 3 bases and J by 0 bases, with 9 bases between. The CDR3 sequence is 15 residues long. Per the germline V gene, CDR1 is MNHNS and CDR2 is SASEGT. The CDR3 bases are TGTGCCAGCAGTGACCCCAAAGACTCCTACAATGAGCAGTTCTTC. Translating gives CASSDPKDSYNEQFF.

On this clonotype itself: A much larger clonotype is one base distant, so this may be a read error. The chain combines TRBV29-1 with TRBJ1-1; D gene ambiguous. Trimming took 4 bases from V and 6 from J, leaving 15 bases between them. Germline CDR1 and CDR2: SQVTM and ANQGSEA. The CDR3 is 13 residues long. CDR3 nucleotide sequence: TGCAGCGTTGGCCGCGACCTTAACCCTGAAGCTTTCTTT. Protein: CSVGRDLNPEAFF.

This clonotype was detected ten times or more. The J gene is TRBJ2-7, the V gene TRBV7-2; 7 bases are a match to TRBD1. The junction had 4 bases not matched to a gene; V was cut back by 1 base and J by 4 bases. CDR1 is SGHTA and CDR2 is FQGNSA in the germline V gene. There are 14 residues in the CDR3. As DNA, the CDR3 is TGTGCCAGCAGCTTAGGAGCCAGGGGGTACGAGCAGTACTTC. Translation: CASSLGARGYEQYF.

This clonotype was observed many times. J is TRBJ2-7 and V is TRBV5-6; 11 positions match TRBD2. This CDR3 spans 16 amino acids. V shed 4 bases and J 3 bases; nucleotides not matched to a gene: 9. Germline V CDR1 and CDR2: SGHDT, YYEEEE. The CDR3 DNA reads TGTGCCAGCAGCCCGAAGAGGACTAGCGGGTTCTACGAGCAGTACTTC. It encodes CASSPKRTSGFYEQYF.

This clonotype was seen repeatedly, ten times or more. This sequence joins TRBV5-1 and TRBJ2-1, with D unclear. The CDR3 is 15 residues long. The V gene lost 2 bases and the J gene lost 3 bases, with 12 bases spanning the gap. From germline, CDR1 is SGHRS and CDR2 YFSETQ. The CDR3 loop reads CASSLIQADYNEQFF. CDR3 bases: TGCGCCAGCAGCTTAATCCAGGCTGACTACAATGAGCAGTTCTTC.

This clonotype was detected ten times or more. This sequence joins TRBV5-1 and TRBJ2-3, with TRBD1 as a possible D gene (6 bases). Germline V gene sequence: CDR1 SGHRS, CDR2 YFSETQ. Trimming removed 4 bases at V and 2 bases at J, with 14 bases between. The CDR3 has 15 amino acids. This CDR3 reads CASSPQGDNTDTQYF. DNA for the CDR3: TGCGCCAGCAGCCCGCAAGGGGACAACACAGATACGCAGTATTTT.

This clonotype has at least ten counts. The rearrangement links TRBV5-1 to TRBJ1-1; D uncertain. There are 14 residues in the CDR3. The germline V and J ends were trimmed by 4 bases and 1 base, with 11 bases remaining between them. Germline CDR1 reads SGHRS; CDR2 reads YFSETQ. The CDR3 reads CASSGPGGNTEAFF. As DNA, the CDR3 is TGCGCCAGCAGCGGACCGGGAGGGAACACTGAAGCTTTCTTT.

Many counts were recorded for this clonotype. This chain uses TRBV12-3 or TRBV12-4 with TRBJ2-1; D call uncertain. The CDR3 length is 11 residues. The ends were cut back, 6 bases at V and 7 bases at J, with 7 bases in the middle. The CDR3 region is CASRHWNEQFF. CDR3 bases: TGTGCCAGCAGACATTGGAATGAGCAGTTCTTC.

This clonotype has more than one count but fewer than ten. This CDR3 reads CASSPMAVQETQYF. CDR3 DNA sequence: TGTGCCAGCTCACCAATGGCGGTCCAAGAGACCCAGTACTTC. This sequence joins TRBV18 and TRBJ2-5; D unclear. This CDR3 comprises 14 residues. The V and J ends lost 2 bases and 1 base respectively, with 8 bases between them. The germline gives CDR1 KGHSH, CDR2 LQKENI.

This clonotype showed up many times. The chain has TRBV29-1 and TRBJ2-1; a weak D match, TRBD2 (5 bases). The ends were cut back, 1 base at V and 2 bases at J, with 12 bases in the middle. The CDR3 is 15 amino acids. In germline, CDR1 is SQVTM, CDR2 ANQGSEA. The CDR3 here is CSVEVSGVPYNEQFF. DNA for the CDR3: TGCAGCGTTGAAGTAAGCGGAGTCCCCTACAATGAGCAGTTCTTC.

This clonotype was seen at least ten times. This chain uses TRBV20-1 with TRBJ2-3; 13 bases are shared with TRBD2. CDR1 is DFQATT, CDR2 SNEGSKA, per germline (reference sequence). This CDR3 has 16 amino acids. Germline trimming cut 6 bases from V and 2 bases from J; bases unmatched to any gene: 8. DNA of the CDR3: TGCAGTGCGGCATATGGACTAGCGGGGGACACAGATACGCAGTATTTT. Translation: CSAAYGLAGDTDTQYF.

This clonotype was recorded many times. The chain is built from TRBV20-1 and TRBJ2-7, with TRBD2 identical over 7 bases. The CDR3 consists of 18 residues. Germline CDR1 is DFQATT and CDR2 is SNEGSKA (reference sequence). Losses at the gene ends were 6 bases for V and 3 bases for J; bases not matched to a gene: 23. DNA of the CDR3: TGCAGTGCCAATGGGGAGGGGCTAGCGGAGGGGTCCTACTACGAGCAGTACTTC. Residues: CSANGEGLAEGSYYEQYF.

This clonotype was picked up many times. This chain connects TRBV29-1 to TRBJ1-3, with a possible D match to TRBD1 (5 bases). CDR1 and CDR2 from the germline V gene are SQVTM and ANQGSEA. Trimming removed 3 bases from V and 2 bases from J, with 8 bases in between. The CDR3 length is 13 residues. CDR3 nucleotide sequence: TGCAGCGTTGACGTGGGGGCTGGAAACACCATATATTTT. Its translation: CSVDVGAGNTIYF.

This clonotype was seen ten or more times. CDR3 nucleotide sequence: TGCGCCAGCAGCTTGGAGGCTAGATCCTTAGAGACCCAGTACTTC. This sequence encodes CASSLEARSLETQYF. J is TRBJ2-5 and V is TRBV5-1; D remains ambiguous. V was cut by 0 bases and J by 4 bases, with 13 bases left in between. Germline V gene sequence: CDR1 SGHRS, CDR2 YFSETQ. The CDR3 has 15 amino acids.

Within the sample, this clonotype is medium-sized. The chain recombines TRBV25-1 with TRBJ2-2, with a possible D match to TRBD1 (6 bases). The CDR3 totals 16 residues. Trimming took off 3 bases at V and 0 bases at J, with 11 bases between the two ends. The V gene's germline CDR1 is MGHDK and CDR2 SYGVNS. The CDR3 sequence: CASSDTAGANTGELFF. The CDR3, as DNA: TGTGCCAGCAGTGATACGGCAGGGGCGAACACCGGGGAGCTGTTTTTT.

This clonotype has at least ten counts. J is TRBJ2-1 and V is TRBV12-3 or TRBV12-4, with 9 bases aligning to TRBD2. The CDR3 loop spans 16 amino acids. With V trimmed by 2 bases and J by 4 bases, 6 bases remained unmatched. The DNA of the CDR3 is TGTGCCAGCAGTTTAATTCTAGCGGGAATTTACAATGAGCAGTTCTTC. Protein: CASSLILAGIYNEQFF.

This clonotype was seen many times. V is TRBV7-8 and J is TRBJ1-5; D perhaps matches TRBD1 (5 bases). Trimming took 4 bases from V and 1 from J, leaving 17 bases between them. There are 17 residues in the CDR3. Germline V gene sequence: CDR1 SGHVS, CDR2 FQNEAQ. The CDR3 reads CASSSPGGGPSNQPQHF. The CDR3 nucleotides are TGTGCCAGCAGCTCCCCGGGGGGGGGTCCGAGCAATCAGCCCCAGCATTTT.

At least ten counts were recorded for this clonotype. The DNA of the CDR3 is TGTGCCAGCAGCCAAGGTGCAGGGGTCATGAACACCGGGGAGCTGTTTTTT. Amino acid sequence: CASSQGAGVMNTGELFF. The chain links TRBV14 to TRBJ2-2, with D possibly TRBD1 on 6 matching bases. Germline V gene data show CDR1 as SGHDN and CDR2 as FVKESK. The CDR3 covers 17 residues. Trimming took off 1 base at V and 1 base at J, with 13 bases between the two ends.

This clonotype came up many times. The J gene is TRBJ2-1, the V gene TRBV7-8, with 8 positions matching TRBD2. Germline trimming cut 3 bases from V and 0 bases from J; bases unmatched to any gene: 16. Per germline, CDR1 SGHVS and CDR2 FQNEAQ. The CDR3 sequence is 20 residues long. The CDR3 region has the DNA TGTGCCAGCAGCTTTTCCCCCCTAGCGGGTTTGCTCAGCTCCTACAATGAGCAGTTCTTC. The encoded protein is CASSFSPLAGLLSSYNEQFF.

Points on this clonotype: A much larger clone differs by one base, so this may be a read error. V gene TRBV27 combines with J gene TRBJ2-3, with TRBD2 matching over 8 bases. The CDR3 contains 16 residues. Trimming removed 5 bases from V and 3 bases from J; junction bases left unmatched: 10. Per the germline V gene, CDR1 is MNHEY and CDR2 is SMNVEV (reference sequence). CDR3 region: CASSPTAGARTDTQYF. CDR3 DNA: TGTGCCAGCAGTCCAACAGCGGGGGCGCGAACAGATACGCAGTATTTT.